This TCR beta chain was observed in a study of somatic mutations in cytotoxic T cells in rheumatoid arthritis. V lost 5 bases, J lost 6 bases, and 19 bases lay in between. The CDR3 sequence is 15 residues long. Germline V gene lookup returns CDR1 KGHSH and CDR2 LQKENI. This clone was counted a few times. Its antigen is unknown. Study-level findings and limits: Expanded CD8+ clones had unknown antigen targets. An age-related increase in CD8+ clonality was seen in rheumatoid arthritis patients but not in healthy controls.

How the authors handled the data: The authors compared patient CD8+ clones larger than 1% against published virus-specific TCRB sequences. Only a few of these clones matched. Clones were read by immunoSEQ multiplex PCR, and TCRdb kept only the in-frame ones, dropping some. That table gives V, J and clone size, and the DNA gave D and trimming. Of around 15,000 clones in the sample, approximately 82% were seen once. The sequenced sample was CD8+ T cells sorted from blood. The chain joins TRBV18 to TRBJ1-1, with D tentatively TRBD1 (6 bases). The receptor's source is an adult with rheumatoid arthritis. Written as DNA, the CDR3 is TGTGCCAGCTCAAATCCACAGGGAGACCAGGCTGAAGCTTTCTTT. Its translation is CASSNPQGDQAEAFF.